This T cell receptor beta chain comes out of a study of shared clonotypes between healthy human individuals (TCRdb year 2020). Background for the entire study: Three men and a couple of women, aged 18 to 49 years, made up the cohort. For each donor, CD4 naive and CD4 memory were each run on three plates, CD8 naive on two plates, and CD8 memory on one plate. To estimate repertoire size and how much clonotype sharing occurs between individuals, the study deeply sequenced the blood TCR repertoires of a handful of healthy adults. To increase sequencing depth and limit assay-specific biases, different laboratories used diverse techniques to prepare libraries and sequence TCR repertoires. Per donor, leukapheresis produced somewhere between about 0.94 and 8.9 billion PBMCs. Broader findings and caveats from the paper: Because the study included a small number of donors, the genetic and exposure-history diversity represented was limited. Based on pairwise subsampling, the degree of clonotype sharing among donors was expected to be affected by sequencing depth. Sampling was limited to blood, and TCR repertoires in tissue likely differ from TCR repertoires in blood. Naive subsets generally had larger estimated clonotype richness than memory subsets did. Even with the large sequencing depth, rarefaction of the sorted-subset datasets indicated that sequencing was incomplete. Compared with non-shared clonotypes, clonotypes shared by all four sorted-subset donors had higher generation probabilities. About 4.5% of naive CD4, 3.5% of naive CD8, roughly 2.4% of memory CD4, and about 0.4% of memory CD8 clonotypes were shared across several donors.

Using the deep immunoSEQ assay, multiplex PCR amplified TCR CDR3 regions from genomic DNA. Extracted genomic DNA from each cell subset was distributed evenly across all wells of several immunoSEQ 96-well plates, and each plate was treated as a replicate. For sorted subsets, approximately 200 ng of genomic DNA, equivalent to roughly 33,000 T cell genomes, went into each replicate PCR. Purified libraries were quantified with a Qubit 3.0 fluorometer, sized on a Bioanalyzer 2100, and re-quantified with the KAPA Library Quantification kit. Every immunoSEQ 96-well plate was sequenced on a dedicated single-read 150-cycle Illumina NextSeq 550 flow cell. Turning to the authors' computational methods: The immunoSEQ output contained only junctional sequences without quality scores, so filtering could not match that applied to full-length reads. To assign V/J genes and CDR3, sequences were annotated using PyIR, a Python wrapper for IgBLAST v1.9, with IMGT germline references. Reads were removed for weak V/J assignments (E-value above 1e-6), missing CDR3, stop codons, out-of-frame junctions, or ambiguous translated residues. A V3J clonotype was defined by an identical inferred V gene, J gene, and CDR3 amino acid sequence. To compute the percentage overlap between repertoires, the number of shared unique clonotypes was divided by the size of the smaller repertoire. Repertoire richness was assessed with RTK rarefaction, the Chao1 estimator, and Recon v2.1 estimates of unobserved clonotypes. Generation probabilities for all TCRbeta clonotypes obtained by the gDNA method from several donors were computed using OLGA. Not all clones reach the TCRdb copy of this immuneACCESS table, which keeps in-frame sequences only. Checked studies attribute under half of the gap to unresolved V genes and leave the rest unexplained. V, J and clone size reflect that table, while D and trimming were determined from the DNA. The sample table records hundreds of thousands of clones; roughly 87% of these occur just once. The ten largest clones capture 15% to 20% of the sample.

The sample holds a few counts of this clone. The specificity of this receptor is unknown. No much larger clone exists at a distance of one base, and base qualities are not known. V loses 1 base of germline sequence and J loses 3 bases, and the interval between the two ends is 4 bases. Counted from cysteine to phenylalanine, this CDR3 has 13 amino acids. Only CDR3 DNA is held: 39 bases, read in frame from base 1. CDR1 and CDR2, looked up from the germline V gene (reference sequence), are GTSNPN and SVGIG. Healthy HIV-negative adults with no recently reported acute infections or vaccinations were included as donors. All donors were Caucasian adults living in Nashville, Tennessee, USA. CD8 memory samples consisted of magnetically selected CD45RO+ cells combined with CCR7-negative CD45RA+ effector memory (TemRA) cells. After blood collection by leukapheresis, PBMCs were isolated using Ficoll-Histopaque density gradient centrifugation and then cryopreserved in the vapor phase of liquid nitrogen. Purity and quantity of every magnetically sorted T cell population were checked by analytical flow cytometry. Genomic DNA was isolated from every sorted fraction and measured by UV absorbance on a Nanodrop 2000c.

Material: memory CD8+ T cells sorted from blood. This specimen's cell subset or site label, interpreted: CD45RO+ cells pooled with CCR7-negative TemRA cells. This TCR was sampled from a man aged 18 to 29 in good health. The rearranged segments are TRBV30 and TRBJ1-6; the D gene lacks a confident call. Here the CDR3 is given as CAWSAYYNSPLHF. Here is the DNA: TGTGCCTGGAGTGCCTACTATAATTCACCCCTCCACTTT.